This passage covers 26 T cell receptor beta chains from one sample sequenced in a study of cytomegalovirus exposure and HLA in healthy donors. Both 60 Vbeta primers and 13 Jbeta primers went into the PCR. TCRdb's table, derived via immunoSEQ multiplex PCR, lists solely in-frame clones and lacks some. The table lists about 110,000 clones, 81% of them singletons. The specimen sequenced was PBMCs. The source is a young woman in good health and CMV-seronegative.

J is TRBJ2-3 and V is TRBV11-2; 7 bases are a match to TRBD2. CDR3 length equals 16 residues. Per germline, CDR1 SGHAT and CDR2 FQNNGV. V was pared by 4 bases and J by 0 bases, with 7 bases of the junction left unmatched. Here the CDR3 reads CASSSWGGFSTDTQYF. The CDR3 bases are TGTGCCAGCAGCTCGTGGGGGGGGTTTAGCACAGATACGCAGTATTTT.

The sample holds one count of this clone. V is TRBV11-3 and J is TRBJ2-1, with 12 bases aligning to TRBD2. CDR1 and CDR2 from the germline V gene are SGHNT and YENEEA. The CDR3 consists of 15 residues. The J segment lost 9 bases and the V segment lost 1 base, leaving 4 bases of the junction unmatched. CDR3 DNA: TGTGCCAGCAGCTTAGTGCCTAGCGGGAGGGTTGAGCAGTTCTTC. Residues: CASSLVPSGRVEQFF.

The chain combines TRBV6-1 with TRBJ1-5, with 8 bases identical to TRBD1. The CDR3 extends over 15 amino acids. Germline lookup yields CDR1 MNHNS and CDR2 SASEGT. Trimming took 3 bases from V and 2 from J; bases not matched to a gene: 3. DNA for the CDR3: TGTGCCAGCAGTGACGGACAGGGAGGCAATCAGCCCCAGCATTTT. Amino acids: CASSDGQGGNQPQHF.

The gene calls are TRBV27 and TRBJ1-2, with 8 nucleotides matching TRBD1. J was trimmed by 7 bases and V by 4 bases; bases with no gene match: 5. There are 13 residues in the CDR3. Germline CDR1 and CDR2: MNHEY and SMNVEV (reference sequence). The CDR3 DNA is TGTGCCAGCAGTTCCGGGACAGGAACTGGCTACACCTTC. Amino acids: CASSSGTGTGYTF.

V gene TRBV19 combines with J gene TRBJ1-5, with TRBD1 matching 7 bases. Trimming at V came to 6 bases and at J to 4 bases, leaving 3 bases not matched to a gene. Germline V gives CDR1 LNHDA, CDR2 SQIVND (reference sequence). The CDR3 sequence is 13 residues long. CDR3 nucleotide sequence: TGTGCCAGTAGCCGGGACAGAAATCAGCCCCAGCATTTT. Translated: CASSRDRNQPQHF.

This chain uses TRBV6-5 with TRBJ2-5; 9 nucleotides align to TRBD1. J gave up 4 bases and V 4 bases, and 4 bases lay outside the gene matches. The CDR3 loop spans 14 amino acids. Germline loops: CDR1 MNHEY, CDR2 SVGAGI. The CDR3 DNA reads as TGTGCCAGCAGTTCCCGGACAGGGGTAGAGACCCAGTACTTC. It codes for CASSSRTGVETQYF.

This chain links TRBV4-1 with TRBJ2-5, with TRBD2 identical over 7 bases. CDR1 is MGHRA, CDR2 YSYEKL, per germline. V was clipped by 4 bases and J by 2 bases; unmatched bases: 16. The CDR3 runs 18 residues. The CDR3 spells CASSPRRTRGSIQETQYF. CDR3 DNA sequence: TGCGCCAGCAGCCCACGGCGGACTAGAGGGAGTATACAAGAGACCCAGTACTTC.

This chain's CDR3 is CASSYWTDSYEQYF. In DNA form, the CDR3 reads TGTGCCAGCAGTTACTGGACAGACTCCTACGAGCAGTACTTC. V and J are TRBV6-6 and TRBJ2-7; D is possibly TRBD1 (6 bases). The CDR3 consists of 14 residues. Looked up from germline, CDR1 is MNHNY and CDR2 is SVGAGI (reference sequence). With 1 base removed from V and 0 bases from J, the gap between germline ends came to 7 bases.

The gene calls are TRBV14 and TRBJ2-5; D is perhaps TRBD2 (6 bases). Germline loops: CDR1 SGHDN, CDR2 FVKESK. There are 18 residues in the CDR3. V was trimmed by 1 base and J by 3 bases, leaving 21 bases between them. The CDR3 region is CASSQGTFLGGVEETQYF. The CDR3, as DNA: TGTGCCAGCAGCCAAGGGACCTTCCTCGGGGGAGTCGAAGAGACCCAGTACTTC.

The chain joins TRBV6-1 to TRBJ2-7; D call uncertain. V lost 7 bases, J lost 1 base, and 11 bases lay in between. The CDR3 runs to 13 residues. Germline V gene sequence: CDR1 MNHNS, CDR2 SASEGT. The CDR3 reads CASIGGRSYEQYF. The CDR3 nucleotides are TGTGCCAGCATTGGCGGCAGATCCTACGAGCAGTACTTC.

This clone has just one count. The chain carries TRBV7-9 and TRBJ2-2; TRBD2 matches 9 bases. The CDR3 has 15 amino acids. The trim removed 5 bases at V and 6 bases at J, leaving 7 bases unmatched. Looked up from germline, CDR1 is SEHNR and CDR2 is FQNEAQ (reference sequence). CDR3 amino acids: CASSEPSGEPGELFF. In DNA form, the CDR3 reads TGTGCCAGCAGCGAACCTAGCGGGGAACCCGGGGAGCTGTTTTTT. The complete variable domain, with remaining parts taken from reference TRBV7-9 and TRBJ2-2, reads DTGVSQNPRHKITKRGQNVTFRCDPISEHNRLYWYRQTLGQGPEFLTYFQNEAQLEKSRLLSDRFSAERPKGSFSTLEIQRTEQGDSAMYLCASSEPSGEPGELFFGEGSRLTVL.

The V gene is TRBV29-1, the J gene TRBJ2-7, with 7 bases matching TRBD2. Trimming removed 1 base from V and 6 bases from J; junction bases left unmatched: 3. The CDR3 runs 12 residues. CDR1 is SQVTM and CDR2 is ANQGSEA in the germline V gene. In DNA form, the CDR3 reads TGCAGCGTTGAAGGGCGGGGGAGCGAGCAGTACTTC. It encodes CSVEGRGSEQYF.

This clone was detected only once. This chain uses TRBV7-3 with TRBJ2-2, with 7 positions matching TRBD2. The CDR3 contains 15 residues. Unmatched junction bases numbered 4, after V lost 0 bases and J lost 6 bases. Germline V gene lookup returns CDR1 SGHTA and CDR2 FQGTGA. The chain's CDR3 is CASSLTGGRPGELFF. The CDR3 DNA follows: TGTGCCAGCAGCTTAACGGGAGGGCGCCCCGGGGAGCTGTTTTTT. The whole variable domain, filled in from reference TRBV7-3 and TRBJ2-2, reads GAGVSQTPSNKVTEKGKYVELRCDPISGHTALYWYRQSLGQGPEFLIYFQGTGAADDSGLPNDRFFAVRPEGSVSTLKIQRTERGDSAVYLCASSLTGGRPGELFFGEGSRLTVL.

V usage is TRBV9 and J usage is TRBJ2-7; 8 positions agree with TRBD1. V shed 0 bases, J shed 4 bases, and the junction held 6 bases outside the gene matches. Germline assignment: CDR1 SGDLS and CDR2 YYNGEE. This CDR3 is built from 15 residues. Here the CDR3 reads CASSVEADRGYEQYF. In DNA, the CDR3 is TGTGCCAGCAGCGTAGAGGCAGACAGGGGTTACGAGCAGTACTTC. The complete variable domain, with remaining parts taken from reference TRBV9 and TRBJ2-7, reads DSGVTQTPKHLITATGQRVTLRCSPRSGDLSVYWYQQSLDQGLQFLIQYYNGEERAKGNILERFSAQQFPDLHSELNLSSLELGDSALYFCASSVEADRGYEQYFGPGTRLTVT.

The V call is TRBV4-1, the J call TRBJ1-6, with D possibly being TRBD1 (6 bases). V was trimmed by 4 bases and J by 7 bases, leaving 17 bases between them. This CDR3 contains 16 residues. From germline, CDR1 is MGHRA and CDR2 YSYEKL. The CDR3, as DNA: TGCGCCAGCAGCCCTTACTGGGACACCCAGAATTCACCCCTCCACTTT. It encodes CASSPYWDTQNSPLHF.

The chain carries TRBV7-8 and TRBJ1-2; 11 bases map to TRBD1. This CDR3 has 18 residues. With V trimmed by 5 bases and J by 4 bases, 15 bases remained unmatched. Germline loops: CDR1 SGHVS, CDR2 FQNEAQ. The CDR3 protein is CASSPRGGTGGRSYGYTF. The CDR3 region has the DNA TGTGCCAGCAGCCCCAGGGGGGGGACAGGGGGTAGAAGCTATGGCTACACCTTC.

This clone came up a few times. The chain is built from TRBV7-9 and TRBJ2-5; D call uncertain. The length of the CDR3 is 14 residues. In germline, CDR1 is SEHNR, CDR2 FQNEAQ (reference sequence). V dropped 0 bases and J dropped 5 bases, with 10 bases sitting between them. For the CDR3, the DNA is TGTGCCAGCAGCTTAGCGTTGCCCGGGGAGACCCAGTACTTC. Its translation is CASSLALPGETQYF. The variable domain in full, with the rest retrieved from reference TRBV7-9 and TRBJ2-5, is DTGVSQNPRHKITKRGQNVTFRCDPISEHNRLYWYRQTLGQGPEFLTYFQNEAQLEKSRLLSDRFSAERPKGSFSTLEIQRTEQGDSAMYLCASSLALPGETQYFGPGTRLLVL.

The chain is built from TRBV27 and TRBJ1-1; TRBD1 is a possible D gene (5 bases). CDR3 length: 15 residues. Germline lookup yields CDR1 MNHEY and CDR2 SMNVEV (reference sequence). Trimming pared 6 bases from V and 0 bases from J, leaving 14 bases between. The DNA of the CDR3 is TGTGCCAGCAGGGGGGGTATTGGGCTGAACACTGAAGCTTTCTTT. Translated: CASRGGIGLNTEAFF.

The DNA of the CDR3 is TGCGCCAGCAGCTTGAGCGGGGTCCTCCCGGAGTACAATGAGCAGTTCTTC. Amino acid sequence: CASSLSGVLPEYNEQFF. This chain links TRBV5-1 with TRBJ2-1; the match to TRBD2 covers 7 bases. This CDR3 comprises 17 residues. In germline, CDR1 is SGHRS, CDR2 YFSETQ. Germline trimming cut 1 base from V and 4 bases from J; bases unmatched to any gene: 11.

The V gene is TRBV4-1, the J gene TRBJ2-2, with 10 bases fitting TRBD2. V dropped 1 base and J dropped 7; count of bases not matched to a gene: 6. The CDR3 extends over 16 amino acids. Germline CDR1 MGHRA, CDR2 YSYEKL. CDR3 nucleotide sequence: TGCGCCAGCAGCCAAGTGCTAGCGGGAGTAGGCGGGGAGCTGTTTTTT. Translating gives CASSQVLAGVGGELFF.

The rearrangement links TRBV4-2 to TRBJ2-3; 8 bases map to TRBD2. This CDR3 region has 17 residues. Germline CDR1 and CDR2: LGHNA and YNFKEQ. Trimming took 0 bases from V and 1 from J; bases not matched to a gene: 6. CDR3 coding DNA: TGTGCCAGCAGCCAAGATTCCCCACTAGCGGGCACAGATACGCAGTATTTT. Translating gives CASSQDSPLAGTDTQYF.

The chain combines TRBV2 with TRBJ1-2, with D possibly TRBD1 on 5 matching bases. V was shortened by 7 bases and J by 2 bases, with 11 bases between the two germline ends. The CDR3 runs 13 residues. Germline V CDR1 and CDR2: SNHLY, FYNNEI. The CDR3 region is CASTLGVNYGYTF. In nucleotides, the CDR3 is TGTGCCAGCACCTTAGGGGTAAACTATGGCTACACCTTC.

The rearrangement joins TRBV30 to TRBJ2-2, with TRBD2 identical over 7 bases. V lost 5 bases to trimming and J lost 0 bases; unmatched junction nucleotides: 3. This CDR3 is 14 amino acids long. Germline CDR1 GTSNPN, CDR2 SVGIG (reference sequence). The CDR3: CAWGSGTNTGELFF. In DNA form, the CDR3 reads TGTGCCTGGGGGAGCGGGACGAACACCGGGGAGCTGTTTTTT.

The J gene is TRBJ2-7, the V gene TRBV5-5; 11 bases agree with TRBD1. Trimming removed 3 bases from V and 6 bases from J; junction bases left unmatched: 14. In germline, CDR1 is SGHKS, CDR2 YYEKEE (reference sequence). The CDR3 runs to 17 residues. The CDR3 nucleotides are TGTGCCAGCAGCTACCACTCAATCCGGGACAGGGGGTCCGAGCAGTACTTC. It encodes CASSYHSIRDRGSEQYF.

The V call is TRBV21-1, the J call TRBJ2-2; the D call of TRBD2 is as the table states it, not checked on the DNA. TRBV21-1 is a recognized pseudogene. The CDR3 contains 17 residues. Written as DNA, the CDR3 is TGTGCCAGCAGCAAAGAGGGCGGGAGATCAAACACCGGGGAGCTGTTTTTT. Translating it yields CASSKEGGRSNTGELFF.

Regarding this clone: One end of the junction does not line up with germline, which may come from a read error. V usage is TRBV13 and J usage is TRBJ1-2; no reliable D call. Germline CDR1 PRHDT, CDR2 FYEKMQ (reference sequence). This CDR3 comprises 15 residues. CDR3 DNA: TGTGCCAGCAGAGCTACCGGGGATCTGAACTATGGTTACACCTTC. Translation gives CASRATGDLNYGYTF. The variable domain in full, completed from reference TRBV13 and TRBJ1-2, reads AAGVIQSPRHLIKEKRETATLKCYPIPRHDTVYWYQQGPGQDPQFLISFYEKMQSDKGSIPDRFSAQQFSDYHSELNMSSLELGDSALYFCASRATGDLNYGYTFGSGTRLTVV.